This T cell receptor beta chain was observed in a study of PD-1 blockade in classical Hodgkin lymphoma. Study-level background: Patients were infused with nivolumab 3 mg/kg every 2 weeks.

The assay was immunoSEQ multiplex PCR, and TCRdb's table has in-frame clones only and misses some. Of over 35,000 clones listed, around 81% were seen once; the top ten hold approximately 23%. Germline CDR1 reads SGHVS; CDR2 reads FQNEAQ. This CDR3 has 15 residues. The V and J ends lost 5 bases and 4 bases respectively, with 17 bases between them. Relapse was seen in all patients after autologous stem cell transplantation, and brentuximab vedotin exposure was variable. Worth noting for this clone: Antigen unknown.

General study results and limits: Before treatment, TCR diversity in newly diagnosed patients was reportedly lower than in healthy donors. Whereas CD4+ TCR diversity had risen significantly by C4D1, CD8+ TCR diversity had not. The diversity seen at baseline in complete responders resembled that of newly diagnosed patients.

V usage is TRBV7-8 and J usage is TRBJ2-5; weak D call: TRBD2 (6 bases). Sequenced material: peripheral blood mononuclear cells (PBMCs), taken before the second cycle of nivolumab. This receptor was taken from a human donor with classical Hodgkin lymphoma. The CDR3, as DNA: TGTGCCAGCAGCCCCCAGGGCCTAGCGAGAGAGACCCAGTACTTC. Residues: CASSPQGLARETQYF.